A selection of T cell receptor beta chains follows, all from one sample in a study of CD8 T cells in Susac syndrome. TCRdb redid the calling of the immunoSEQ multiplex PCR reads with MiXCR, one entry per CDR3 protein. The repertoire holds about 100,000 distinct CDR3 sequences, with 95% as singletons. Sequencing used CD8+ T cells from PBMCs. Receptor source: a human donor with Susac syndrome. The CDR3 runs from the conserved cysteine through the conserved F or W. D genes are given only for firm matches. Rows may omit the clone size; those that give it use once, few, many or a size class.

v_gene: TRBV12-3/TRBV12-4
j_gene: TRBJ2-7
abundance: NA
d_gene: NA
CDR3aa: CASSPPPRDIGYEQYF
CDR3nt: TGTGCCAGCAGCCCTCCCCCCCGGGACATCGGGTACGAGCAGTACTTC

v_gene: TRBV29-1
j_gene: TRBJ2-3
abundance: NA
d_gene: TRBD2
CDR3aa: CSVSLGGAALTDTQYF
CDR3nt: TGCAGCGTGTCCCTCGGGGGGGCAGCGCTCACAGATACGCAGTATTTT

v_gene: TRBV18
j_gene: TRBJ2-3
abundance: NA
d_gene: NA
CDR3aa: CASSPRRDTQYF
CDR3nt: TGTGCCAGCTCACCACGCCGGGATACGCAGTATTTT

v_gene: TRBV4-1
j_gene: TRBJ1-1
abundance: NA
d_gene: NA
CDR3aa: CASSQAADRNTEAFF
CDR3nt: TGCGCCAGCAGCCAAGCCGCCGACAGGAACACTGAAGCTTTCTTT

v_gene: TRBV5-4
j_gene: TRBJ1-1
abundance: NA
d_gene: NA
CDR3aa: CASNPNNGGEAFF
CDR3nt: TGTGCCAGCAACCCCAATAACGGGGGTGAAGCTTTCTTT

v_gene: TRBV29-1
j_gene: TRBJ2-5
abundance: NA
d_gene: TRBD2
CDR3aa: CSVLLAGVQLGTQYF
CDR3nt: TGCAGCGTGTTATTAGCGGGGGTGCAGCTTGGGACCCAGTACTTC

v_gene: TRBV29-1
j_gene: TRBJ2-1
abundance: NA
d_gene: NA
CDR3aa: CSVARDGNNEQFF
CDR3nt: TGCAGCGTAGCCCGGGACGGAAACAATGAGCAGTTCTTC

v_gene: TRBV2
j_gene: TRBJ2-3
abundance: NA
d_gene: NA
CDR3aa: CASSEWLANTDTQYF
CDR3nt: TGTGCCAGCAGTGAATGGCTGGCGAACACAGATACGCAGTATTTT

v_gene: TRBV28
j_gene: TRBJ2-2
abundance: NA
d_gene: NA
CDR3aa: CASTQRGLVSGELFF
CDR3nt: TGTGCCAGCACCCAGAGGGGGTTGGTCTCCGGGGAGCTGTTTTTT

v_gene: TRBV10-3
j_gene: TRBJ1-2
abundance: NA
d_gene: TRBD1
CDR3aa: CAISESTGAINYGYTF
CDR3nt: TGTGCCATCAGTGAGTCAACAGGGGCTATAAACTATGGCTACACCTTC

v_gene: TRBV4-1
j_gene: TRBJ2-3
abundance: NA
d_gene: NA
CDR3aa: CASSQATGSDTQYF
CDR3nt: TGCGCCAGCAGCCAGGCTACAGGGTCAGATACGCAGTATTTT

v_gene: TRBV27
j_gene: TRBJ1-2
abundance: NA
d_gene: NA
CDR3aa: CASKLAGDYGYTF
CDR3nt: TGTGCCAGCAAACTGGCAGGGGACTATGGCTACACCTTC

v_gene: TRBV7-2
j_gene: TRBJ2-5
abundance: once
d_gene: TRBD2
CDR3aa: CASSSLAGYLETQYF
CDR3nt: TGTGCCAGCAGCTCCCTAGCGGGGTATTTGGAGACCCAGTACTTC

v_gene: TRBV25-1
j_gene: TRBJ2-1
abundance: NA
d_gene: NA
CDR3aa: CASSRDSRNEQFF
CDR3nt: TGTGCCAGCAGCAGGGACTCCCGGAATGAGCAGTTCTTC

v_gene: TRBV29-1
j_gene: TRBJ2-5
abundance: NA
d_gene: NA
CDR3aa: CSVAQEETQYF
CDR3nt: TGCAGCGTTGCCCAGGAAGAGACCCAGTACTTC

v_gene: TRBV6-5
j_gene: TRBJ2-1
abundance: NA
d_gene: TRBD1
CDR3aa: CASSLQGIYNEQFF
CDR3nt: TGTGCCAGCAGCCTACAGGGGATTTACAATGAGCAGTTCTTC

v_gene: TRBV20-1
j_gene: TRBJ2-7
abundance: NA
d_gene: TRBD1
CDR3aa: CSALTGEPYEQYF
CDR3nt: TGCAGTGCTCTGACAGGGGAGCCCTACGAGCAGTACTTC

v_gene: TRBV27
j_gene: TRBJ1-4
abundance: NA
d_gene: NA
CDR3aa: CASSSDTRGEKLFF
CDR3nt: TGTGCCAGCAGTTCGGACACGAGAGGTGAAAAACTGTTTTTT

v_gene: TRBV20-1
j_gene: TRBJ1-2
abundance: NA
d_gene: TRBD1
CDR3aa: CSARPTGTDNYGYTF
CDR3nt: TGCAGTGCTAGACCTACAGGGACAGACAACTATGGCTACACCTTC

v_gene: TRBV29-1
j_gene: TRBJ2-7
abundance: NA
d_gene: TRBD2
CDR3aa: CSVGGGLEQYF
CDR3nt: TGCAGCGTTGGGGGAGGGCTTGAGCAGTACTTC

v_gene: TRBV12-3/TRBV12-4
j_gene: TRBJ1-3
abundance: NA
d_gene: NA
CDR3aa: CASSPTGVAGNTIYF
CDR3nt: TGTGCCAGCAGTCCCACGGGAGTGGCTGGAAACACCATATATTTT

v_gene: TRBV29-1
j_gene: TRBJ2-1
abundance: NA
d_gene: NA
CDR3aa: CSVRGDYNEQFF
CDR3nt: TGCAGCGTGAGGGGCGACTACAATGAGCAGTTCTTC

v_gene: TRBV6-4
j_gene: TRBJ2-3
abundance: NA
d_gene: TRBD2
CDR3aa: CASSSGGATDTQYF
CDR3nt: TGTGCCAGCAGTAGCGGGGGGGCCACAGATACGCAGTATTTT

v_gene: TRBV2
j_gene: TRBJ2-7
abundance: NA
d_gene: NA
CDR3aa: CASSDRLMKQYF
CDR3nt: TGTGCCAGCAGTGACCGACTCATGAAGCAGTACTTC

v_gene: TRBV5-1
j_gene: TRBJ2-1
abundance: NA
d_gene: TRBD2
CDR3aa: CASSLLAGGAGGLYNEQFF
CDR3nt: TGCGCCAGCAGCTTGTTAGCGGGAGGGGCCGGGGGCCTATACAATGAGCAGTTCTTC

v_gene: TRBV2
j_gene: TRBJ2-7
abundance: NA
d_gene: NA
CDR3aa: CASRTGAGGLYEQYF
CDR3nt: TGTGCCAGCAGAACAGGTGCCGGGGGCCTCTACGAGCAGTACTTC

v_gene: TRBV6-6
j_gene: TRBJ2-3
abundance: NA
d_gene: NA
CDR3aa: CASRPQGPSTDTQYF
CDR3nt: TGTGCCAGCAGACCACAGGGACCTAGCACAGATACGCAGTATTTT

v_gene: TRBV20-1
j_gene: TRBJ1-5
abundance: NA
d_gene: NA
CDR3aa: CSAVPGFWAPGQPQHF
CDR3nt: TGCAGTGCTGTACCCGGGTTTTGGGCCCCGGGTCAGCCCCAGCATTTT

v_gene: TRBV12-5
j_gene: TRBJ2-1
abundance: NA
d_gene: NA
CDR3aa: CASGLGSSDEQFF
CDR3nt: TGTGCTAGTGGTTTGGGATCTTCGGATGAGCAGTTCTTC

v_gene: TRBV20-1
j_gene: TRBJ2-7
abundance: NA
d_gene: NA
CDR3aa: CSAAGQPYEQYF
CDR3nt: TGCAGTGCTGCGGGACAACCCTACGAGCAGTACTTC

v_gene: TRBV11-2
j_gene: TRBJ2-5
abundance: once
d_gene: TRBD1
CDR3aa: CASSLGDRERKTQYF
CDR3nt: TGTGCCAGCAGCTTGGGGGACAGGGAGAGGAAGACCCAGTACTTC